The sequence of this TCR beta chain was determined in a study of T cell changes during pregnancy in multiple sclerosis. The protocol was immunoSEQ multiplex PCR, while the TCRdb copy is restricted to in-frame clones and leaves out a portion. The sample yields about 100,000 clones, around 92% seen once. From germline, CDR1 is SGHAT and CDR2 FQNNGV. With V trimmed by 10 bases and J by 1 base, 14 bases remained unmatched. The CDR3 is 17 amino acids. This rearrangement joins TRBV11-2 to TRBJ2-2; 8 bases are a match to TRBD2. This sample comprised peripheral blood, obtained before pregnancy. The clonotype comes from a female donor with multiple sclerosis, enrolled in a pregnancy study. The CDR3 here is CATLTLKRERNTGELFF. The CDR3 bases are TGTGCCACCCTTACACTGAAGCGGGAGAGGAACACCGGGGAGCTGTTTTTT.